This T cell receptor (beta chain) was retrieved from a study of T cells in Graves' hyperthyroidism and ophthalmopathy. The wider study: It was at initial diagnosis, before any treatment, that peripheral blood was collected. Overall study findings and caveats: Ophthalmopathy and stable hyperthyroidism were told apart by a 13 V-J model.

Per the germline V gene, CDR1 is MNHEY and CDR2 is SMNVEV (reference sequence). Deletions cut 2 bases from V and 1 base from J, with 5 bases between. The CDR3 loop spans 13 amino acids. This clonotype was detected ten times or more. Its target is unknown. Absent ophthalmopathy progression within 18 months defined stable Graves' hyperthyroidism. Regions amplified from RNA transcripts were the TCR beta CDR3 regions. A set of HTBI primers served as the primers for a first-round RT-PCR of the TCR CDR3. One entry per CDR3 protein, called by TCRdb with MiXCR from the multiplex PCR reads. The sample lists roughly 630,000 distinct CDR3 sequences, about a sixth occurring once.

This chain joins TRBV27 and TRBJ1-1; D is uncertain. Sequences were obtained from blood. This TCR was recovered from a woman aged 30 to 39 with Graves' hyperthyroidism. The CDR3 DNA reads TGTGCCAGCAGTTTAATGGCGAACACTGAAGCTTTCTTT. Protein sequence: CASSLMANTEAFF.